Below, 2 T cell receptor beta chains from the same sample are listed, as sequenced in a study of cytomegalovirus exposure and HLA in healthy donors. The PCR was carried out with 60 Vbeta primers and 13 Jbeta primers. TCRdb keeps only in-frame clones here, not all; method: immunoSEQ multiplex PCR. The table has 130,000 to 150,000 clones, 78% seen once; the top ten hold about 2.9%. The material sequenced was PBMCs. These receptors were collected from a female donor in good health and CMV-seronegative.

CDR3 residues: CASSVSETDTQYF. The CDR3 nucleotides read TGTGCCAGCAGTGTATCAGAAACAGATACGCAGTATTTT. The chain is built from TRBV6-4 and TRBJ2-3; D gene uncertain. V lost 4 bases to trimming and J lost 3 bases, with 8 bases between them. The CDR3 is made up of 13 amino acids. Germline V gene sequence: CDR1 MRHNA, CDR2 SNTAGT.

The chain joins TRBV19 to TRBJ1-5; 7 bases are a match to TRBD1. Losses at the gene ends were 6 bases for V and 5 bases for J; bases not matched to a gene: 10. The CDR3 covers 15 residues. The germline V gene encodes CDR1 LNHDA and CDR2 SQIVND (reference sequence). Here the CDR3 DNA reads TGTGCCAGTAGGGCGAAACAGGGGCTAGATCAGCCCCAGCATTTT. Residues: CASRAKQGLDQPQHF.